This T cell receptor beta chain was sequenced during a study of blood T cell repertoires in COVID-19. Turning to the study itself: COVID-19 samples collected from the United States, Italy and Spain covered acute and convalescent phases. Sample material is recorded as cDNA or gDNA derived from T cells, B-cell-depleted T cells, or PBMCs.

In the original analysis: Scientists estimated how many nucleated cells there were by amplifying reference gene primers. Here immunoSEQ multiplex PCR was the method, and the copy in TCRdb shows in-frame clones only, minus some. V, J and clone size reflect that table, while D and trimming were determined from the DNA. Of 130,000 to 150,000 clones in the sample, under 90% were seen once. The V end was cut by 2 bases, the J end by 6 bases, with 13 bases between. The CDR3 has 14 residues. From germline, CDR1 is LNHDA and CDR2 SQIVND (reference sequence). The count of this clone is one. V is TRBV19 and J is TRBJ1-2, with D perhaps matching TRBD1 (6 bases). The sequenced material came from peripheral blood. The origin of this receptor is a man in his 70s who had recovered from COVID-19. In DNA form, the CDR3 reads TGTGCCAGTAGTATATCGCGGGGGGCACATGGCTACACCTTC. Translating it yields CASSISRGAHGYTF.